One and the same sample provided the 15 T cell receptor beta chains below, sequenced in a study of OX40 agonist ivuxolimab in advanced cancers. Clones were sequenced by immunoSEQ multiplex PCR, and TCRdb holds only the in-frame ones, with some missing. In the table there are just under 85,000 clones, around 84% of which are singletons. The sequences come from CD4+ or CD8+ T cells sorted from blood, collected in a trial of the OX40 agonist ivuxolimab. These receptors were obtained from an adult with an advanced solid tumor such as melanoma, head and neck, liver or kidney cancer.

This clone was seen just once. The rearrangement links TRBV4-2 to TRBJ2-5; 8 nucleotides align to TRBD2. Germline V CDR1 and CDR2: LGHNA, YNFKEQ. This CDR3 is built from 16 residues. The junction had 9 bases not matched to a gene; V was cut back by 1 base and J by 5 bases. The chain's CDR3 is CASSQGNGGALETQYF. The CDR3 DNA sequence: TGTGCCAGCAGCCAAGGAAACGGGGGGGCTCTGGAGACCCAGTACTTC.

V is TRBV7-9 and J is TRBJ1-4; D is unclear. This CDR3 is built from 14 residues. V lost 8 bases and J 0 bases, leaving 10 bases between the germline ends. Germline CDR1 is SEHNR and CDR2 is FQNEAQ (reference sequence). CDR3 sequence: CASGSRATNEKLFF. The CDR3 nucleotides are TGTGCCAGCGGGAGTAGGGCAACTAATGAAAAACTGTTTTTT.

The V gene is TRBV2, the J gene TRBJ2-5; possibly TRBD1 or TRBD2 for D (6 bases each). Germline CDR1 is SNHLY and CDR2 is FYNNEI. There are 13 residues in the CDR3. The germline V and J ends were trimmed by 7 bases and 5 bases, with 14 bases remaining between them. CDR3 DNA sequence: TGTGCCAGCAATCCGGGGGCTCGGGAGACCCAGTACTTC. Its translation: CASNPGARETQYF.

In its sample, this clone was seen once. The chain recombines TRBV6-5 with TRBJ1-5; 7 bases fit TRBD1. This CDR3 has 13 amino acids. Germline loops: CDR1 MNHEY, CDR2 SVGAGI. The ends lost 9 bases at V and 7 bases at J; junction bases unmatched: 9. CDR3 loop: CASGTAVGQPQHF. Here the CDR3 DNA reads TGTGCCAGTGGGACAGCTGTTGGACAGCCCCAGCATTTT.

The chain recombines TRBV19 with TRBJ1-2, with D perhaps matching TRBD1 (5 bases). The CDR3 covers 13 residues. From germline, CDR1 is LNHDA and CDR2 SQIVND (reference sequence). The ends were cut back, 1 base at V and 4 bases at J, with 7 bases in the middle. The CDR3 protein is CASSIGRAYGYTF. CDR3 nucleotide sequence: TGTGCCAGTAGTATAGGCAGGGCCTATGGCTACACCTTC.

The rearrangement uses TRBV7-9 and TRBJ1-4; D remains ambiguous. Germline CDR1 SEHNR, CDR2 FQNEAQ (reference sequence). The germline V and J ends were trimmed by 3 bases and 1 base, with 9 bases remaining between them. CDR3 length: 15 residues. The CDR3, as DNA: TGTGCCAGCAGCTTCTACTCTATAACTAATGAAAAACTGTTTTTT. This gives the protein CASSFYSITNEKLFF. The whole variable domain, filled in from reference TRBV7-9 and TRBJ1-4, reads DTGVSQNPRHKITKRGQNVTFRCDPISEHNRLYWYRQTLGQGPEFLTYFQNEAQLEKSRLLSDRFSAERPKGSFSTLEIQRTEQGDSAMYLCASSFYSITNEKLFFGSGTQLSVL.

V is TRBV29-1 and J is TRBJ2-1; D not resolved. CDR1 is SQVTM, CDR2 ANQGSEA, per germline. V gave up 2 bases and J gave up 5 bases, with 13 bases separating them. This CDR3 is built from 14 residues. The DNA for the CDR3 is TGCAGCGTTGAAAGCCGGCGCTTGGACAATGAGCAGTTCTTC. Translating gives CSVESRRLDNEQFF.

The chain carries TRBV7-8 and TRBJ2-3; TRBD2 aligns across 9 bases. The CDR3 is 16 amino acids. Trimming took 4 bases from V and 1 from J; bases not matched to a gene: 6. Germline lookup yields CDR1 SGHVS and CDR2 FQNEAQ. CDR3 in DNA: TGTGCCAGCAGCTCCCCAGCGGGGGGACGCACAGATACGCAGTATTTT. Translated: CASSSPAGGRTDTQYF.

CDR3 sequence: CASSRLTGQGYEQYF. The CDR3 DNA reads TGTGCCAGCAGCCGCCTCACGGGACAGGGCTACGAGCAGTACTTC. The V call is TRBV2, the J call TRBJ2-7; 9 nucleotides match TRBD1. With V trimmed by 6 bases and J by 3 bases, 9 bases remained unmatched. Germline CDR1 is SNHLY and CDR2 is FYNNEI. This CDR3 is 15 amino acids long.

The J gene is TRBJ2-3, the V gene TRBV7-9; D ambiguous. Germline V lookup: CDR1 SEHNR, CDR2 FQNEAQ (reference sequence). The V and J ends lost 6 bases and 0 bases respectively, with 13 bases between them. The CDR3 has 15 amino acids. As DNA, the CDR3 is TGTGCCAGCAGTTTTAGTGTTTCCAGCACAGATACGCAGTATTTT. Translation gives CASSFSVSSTDTQYF.

V gene TRBV19 combines with J gene TRBJ1-6, with a possible D match to TRBD1 (6 bases). This CDR3 has 13 amino acids. Looked up from germline, CDR1 is LNHDA and CDR2 is SQIVND (reference sequence). The V end lost 9 bases, the J end lost 7 bases, and 13 bases lay between the germline ends. This CDR3 is CASLRGPNSPLHF. In DNA, the CDR3 is TGTGCCAGCCTCAGGGGTCCGAATTCACCCCTCCACTTT.

The CDR3 DNA reads as TGTGCCAGCAGGGCGACGGCAGGTGATGGCTACACCTTC. It codes for CASRATAGDGYTF. This rearrangement joins TRBV6-6 to TRBJ1-2; D call uncertain. Germline CDR1 and CDR2: MNHNY and SVGAGI (reference sequence). Trimming took 6 bases from V and 6 from J, leaving 14 bases between them. The CDR3 runs 13 residues.

This clone was seen only once. This specimen includes other DNA sequences encoding the same CDR3. The chain has TRBV29-1 and TRBJ2-3; no firm D call. The germline V and J ends were trimmed by 5 bases and 2 bases, with 14 bases remaining between them. CDR1 is SQVTM and CDR2 is ANQGSEA in the germline V gene. The CDR3 runs to 14 residues. For the CDR3, the DNA is TGCAGCGTTTCCCCTTCAGGCTACACAGATACGCAGTATTTT. Residues: CSVSPSGYTDTQYF.

This clone was found a few times. The genes are TRBV5-4 and TRBJ2-1; a weak D match, TRBD2 (6 bases). Trimming pared 4 bases from V and 0 bases from J, leaving 11 bases between. The CDR3 is 15 amino acids. Germline V gene data show CDR1 as SGHNT and CDR2 as YYREEE (reference sequence). This CDR3 is CASSRREFSYNEQFF. For the CDR3, the DNA is TGTGCCAGCAGCAGGAGGGAGTTCTCCTACAATGAGCAGTTCTTC.

This clone was detected only once. V is TRBV4-1 and J is TRBJ2-7, with a possible D match to TRBD2 (6 bases). Germline V gene lookup returns CDR1 MGHRA and CDR2 YSYEKL. V was cut by 3 bases and J by 4 bases, with 10 bases left in between. This CDR3 is 13 amino acids long. The CDR3 here is CASSQMTSYEQYF. CDR3 nucleotides: TGCGCCAGCAGCCAGATGACTAGTTACGAGCAGTACTTC.